The TCR beta chain under discussion was sequenced for a study of T cell repertoires in cytomegalovirus infection. TCRdb itself ran the reads through MiXCR, one entry per CDR3 protein. The data contain about 740,000 distinct CDR3 sequences, less than 40% of them singletons. Trimming cost V 0 bases and J 2 bases, with 12 bases left between them. This CDR3 contains 16 residues. From germline, CDR1 is SGHAT and CDR2 FQDESV (reference sequence). Sequencing used PBMCs. The clonotype comes from a human donor in good health (CMV status not recorded). Some clones in this sample may be carry-over from other donors' samples. The chain recombines TRBV11-1 with TRBJ2-3; a possible D gene is TRBD1 (6 bases). CDR3: CASSLAGAPYTDTQYF. The DNA for the CDR3 is TGTGCCAGCAGCTTAGCGGGGGCGCCATACACAGATACGCAGTATTTT.